This passage covers 8 T cell receptor beta chains from one sample sequenced in a study of response to subunit inactivated influenza vaccine. One entry per CDR3 protein, called by TCRdb with MiXCR from the RT-PCR reads. The sample has approximately 520,000 distinct CDR3 sequences; around 25% are singletons. The sequencing here drew on CD4+ T cells sorted from PBMCs, taken around 5 days after vaccination. These receptors all come from a middle-aged man who received an inactivated influenza vaccine.

V and J are TRBV20-1 and TRBJ2-3; TRBD2 might be the D (5 bases). The CDR3 is made up of 14 amino acids. V dropped 3 bases and J dropped 2 bases, with 12 bases sitting between them. Germline V CDR1 and CDR2: DFQATT, SNEGSKA (reference sequence). The CDR3 DNA reads as TGCAGTGCTAGGAAAGCGGTAGCCACAGATACGCAGTATTTT. As protein: CSARKAVATDTQYF.

The gene calls are TRBV2 and TRBJ1-5, with D possibly being TRBD1 (6 bases). Germline assignment: CDR1 SNHLY and CDR2 FYNNEI. The CDR3 is 14 amino acids. V was pared by 7 bases and J by 1 base, with 11 bases between. Here the CDR3 DNA reads TGTGCCAGCAACGACAGGCTAAGCAATCAGCCCCAGCATTTT. It translates to CASNDRLSNQPQHF.

The chain uses TRBV28 and TRBJ2-1; 9 bases agree with TRBD1. Trimming took 10 bases from V and 4 from J; bases not matched to a gene: 14. The CDR3 runs to 16 residues. Germline V gives CDR1 MDHEN, CDR2 SYDVKM. CDR3 nucleotide sequence: TGTGCCACCTTAGAATTGGGACAGGGTACTTACAATGAGCAGTTCTTC. It encodes CATLELGQGTYNEQFF.

The chain joins TRBV5-1 to TRBJ2-1; D ambiguous. The V and J ends lost 0 bases and 7 bases respectively, with 11 bases between them. Germline CDR1 and CDR2: SGHRS and YFSETQ. The CDR3 totals 14 residues. CDR3 in DNA: TGCGCCAGCAGCTTGGTGGCGGTCGGGAATGAGCAGTTCTTC. Amino acids: CASSLVAVGNEQFF.

This clonotype was counted only a few times. V and J are TRBV7-2 and TRBJ2-1; 13 nucleotides line up with TRBD2. The CDR3 sequence is 15 residues long. V lost 5 bases and J lost 8; bases outside the gene matches: 6. Germline V gene data show CDR1 as SGHTA and CDR2 as FQGNSA. CDR3: CASSRGLAGRDEQFF. DNA for the CDR3: TGTGCCAGCAGCAGGGGACTAGCGGGGCGGGATGAGCAGTTCTTC.

This clonotype was found a few times. The J gene is TRBJ2-5, the V gene TRBV18; 7 nucleotides align to TRBD2. Trimming at V came to 3 bases and at J to 5 bases, leaving 9 bases not matched to a gene. The CDR3 is 15 amino acids. Per germline, CDR1 KGHSH and CDR2 LQKENI. The CDR3 loop is CASSPLPTSLETQYF. The CDR3 DNA reads TGTGCCAGCTCACCTTTACCGACTAGCCTGGAGACCCAGTACTTC.

The CDR3 sequence is CSAPDIAGSLRETQYF. CDR3 DNA sequence: TGCAGTGCGCCCGACATAGCGGGAAGCCTTCGGGAGACCCAGTACTTC. This chain joins TRBV20-1 and TRBJ2-5, with 8 bases fitting TRBD2. This CDR3 comprises 16 residues. Looked up from germline, CDR1 is DFQATT and CDR2 is SNEGSKA (reference sequence). J lost 5 bases, V lost 6 bases, and 17 bases had no gene match.

This chain links TRBV20-1 with TRBJ2-7, with 7 bases that match TRBD1. The CDR3 runs to 14 residues. V lost 6 bases to trimming and J lost 0 bases; unmatched junction nucleotides: 8. Germline lookup yields CDR1 DFQATT and CDR2 SNEGSKA (reference sequence). The CDR3 coding sequence is TGCAGTGCGCCAAGACAGGGCAGCTCCTACGAGCAGTACTTC. This gives the protein CSAPRQGSSYEQYF.